This entry concerns a single TCR beta chain. Its antigen is currently unknown. This entry comes from a study of cytomegalovirus exposure and HLA in healthy donors. Regarding the study as a whole: Analysis was carried out at a later point, and it linked a missense DCLRE1C variant to TCR beta V- and J-gene trimming.

The PCR employed 60 Vbeta primers together with 13 Jbeta primers. Profiled with immunoSEQ multiplex PCR; TCRdb holds only in-frame clones, not every one. The sample includes fewer than 110,000 clones, about 80% of them seen just once. The CDR3 consists of 14 residues. The germline V gene encodes CDR1 SGHVS and CDR2 FQNEAQ. The sample consisted of PBMCs. The chain has TRBV7-8 and TRBJ2-5; 7 bases are a match to TRBD1. The tail of the sequence fits TRBJ2-7 better, so the J call may be wrong. The receptor comes from a man aged 25 to 40 in good health and CMV-seropositive. The CDR3 spells CASSLAGGAYEQYF. CDR3 coding DNA: TGTGCCAGCAGCTTAGCAGGGGGCGCCTACGAGCAGTACTTC.